The entry that follows covers one T cell receptor (beta chain) sequence. The repertoire was sequenced with immunoSEQ multiplex PCR; TCRdb's copy has only in-frame clones and lacks some. The sample includes some 250,000 clones, roughly 91% of them seen just once. V lost 4 bases, J lost 2 bases, and 3 bases stayed unmatched. The length of the CDR3 is 13 residues. Germline values: CDR1 SGHDT, CDR2 YYEEEE. This record belongs to a study of blood T cell repertoires in COVID-19. The genes are TRBV5-6 and TRBJ2-7; 7 bases agree with TRBD1. The clonotype originates from a woman under 40 with acute COVID-19. Sequencing was carried out using PBMCs or T cells enriched from blood (not recorded which). The CDR3 sequence: CASSAGTAYEQYF. The CDR3 nucleotides are TGTGCCAGCAGCGCCGGGACAGCCTACGAGCAGTACTTC. Filled out from reference TRBV5-6 and TRBJ2-7, the complete variable domain reads DAGVTQSPTHLIKTRGQQVTLRCSPKSGHDTVSWYQQALGQGPQFIFQYYEEEERQRGNFPDRFSGHQFPNYSSELNVNALLLGDSALYLCASSAGTAYEQYFGPGTRLTVT.